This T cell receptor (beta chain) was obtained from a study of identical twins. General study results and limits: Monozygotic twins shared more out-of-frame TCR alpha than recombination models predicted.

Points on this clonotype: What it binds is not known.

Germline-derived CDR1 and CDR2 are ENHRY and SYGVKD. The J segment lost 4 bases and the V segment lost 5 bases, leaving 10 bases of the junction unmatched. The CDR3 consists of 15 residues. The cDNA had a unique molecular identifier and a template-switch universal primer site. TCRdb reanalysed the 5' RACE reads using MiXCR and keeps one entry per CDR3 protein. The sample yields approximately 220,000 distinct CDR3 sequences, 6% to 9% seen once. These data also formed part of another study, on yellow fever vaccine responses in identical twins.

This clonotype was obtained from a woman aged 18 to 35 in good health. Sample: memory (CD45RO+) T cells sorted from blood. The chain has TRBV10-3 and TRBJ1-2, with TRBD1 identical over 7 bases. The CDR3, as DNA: TGTGCCATCAGTCCCTCGACAGGGTTCGGCTATGGCTACACCTTC. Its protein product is CAISPSTGFGYGYTF.